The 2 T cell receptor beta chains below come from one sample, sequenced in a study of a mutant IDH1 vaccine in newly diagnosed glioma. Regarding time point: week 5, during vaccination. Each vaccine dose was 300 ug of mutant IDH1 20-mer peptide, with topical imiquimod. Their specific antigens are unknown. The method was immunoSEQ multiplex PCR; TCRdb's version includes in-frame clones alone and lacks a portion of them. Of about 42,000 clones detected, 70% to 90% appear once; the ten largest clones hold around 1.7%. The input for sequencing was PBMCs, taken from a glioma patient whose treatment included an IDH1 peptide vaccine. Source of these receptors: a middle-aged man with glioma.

The CDR3 region is CASSIDRGGFGTQYF. CDR3 in DNA: TGTGCCAGTAGTATAGATCGGGGAGGGTTCGGGACCCAGTACTTC. The chain joins TRBV19 to TRBJ2-5; 7 bases are shared with TRBD2. CDR1 is LNHDA, CDR2 SQIVND, per germline (reference sequence). The CDR3 contains 15 residues. V dropped 0 bases and J dropped 7; count of bases not matched to a gene: 8.

CDR3 loop: CASSLVGGTQYF. CDR3 sequence (DNA): TGTGCCAGCAGCTTAGTGGGAGGTACGCAGTATTTT. The chain has TRBV7-9 and TRBJ2-3, with a weak D call TRBD2 (6 bases). Trimming removed 1 base from V and 8 bases from J, with 7 bases in between. Looked up from germline, CDR1 is SEHNR and CDR2 is FQNEAQ (reference sequence). The CDR3 spans 12 residues.